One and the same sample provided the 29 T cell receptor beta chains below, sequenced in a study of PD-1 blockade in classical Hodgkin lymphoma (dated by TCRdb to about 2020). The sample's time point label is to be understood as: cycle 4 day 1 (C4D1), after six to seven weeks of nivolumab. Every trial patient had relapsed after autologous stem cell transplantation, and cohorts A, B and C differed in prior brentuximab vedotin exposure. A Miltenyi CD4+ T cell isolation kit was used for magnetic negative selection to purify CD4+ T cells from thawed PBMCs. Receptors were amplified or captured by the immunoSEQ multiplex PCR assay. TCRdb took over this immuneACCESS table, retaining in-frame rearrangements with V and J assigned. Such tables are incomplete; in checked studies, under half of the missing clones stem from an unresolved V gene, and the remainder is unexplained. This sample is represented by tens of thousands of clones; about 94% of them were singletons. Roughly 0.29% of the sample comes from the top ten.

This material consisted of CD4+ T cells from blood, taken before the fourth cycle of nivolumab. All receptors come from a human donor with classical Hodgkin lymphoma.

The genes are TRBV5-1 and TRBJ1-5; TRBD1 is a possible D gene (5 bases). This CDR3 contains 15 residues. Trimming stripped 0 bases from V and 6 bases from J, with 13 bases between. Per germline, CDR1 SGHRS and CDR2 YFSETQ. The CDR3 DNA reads TGCGCCAGCAGCTTGGATCCGGGACGCGGTCAGCCCCAGCATTTT. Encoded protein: CASSLDPGRGQPQHF.

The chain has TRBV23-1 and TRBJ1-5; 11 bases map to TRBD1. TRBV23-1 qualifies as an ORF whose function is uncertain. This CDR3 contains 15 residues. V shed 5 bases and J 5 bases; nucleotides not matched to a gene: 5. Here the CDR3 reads CASSGDRGSHQPQHF. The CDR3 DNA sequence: TGCGCCAGCAGTGGGGACAGGGGGAGTCATCAGCCCCAGCATTTT.

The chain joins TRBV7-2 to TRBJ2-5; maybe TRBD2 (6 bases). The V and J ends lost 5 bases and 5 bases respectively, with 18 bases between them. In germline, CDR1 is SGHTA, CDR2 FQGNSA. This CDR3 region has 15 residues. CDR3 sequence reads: CASSTGLRVGETQYF. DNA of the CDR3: TGTGCCAGCAGCACGGGACTGCGGGTTGGGGAGACCCAGTACTTC.

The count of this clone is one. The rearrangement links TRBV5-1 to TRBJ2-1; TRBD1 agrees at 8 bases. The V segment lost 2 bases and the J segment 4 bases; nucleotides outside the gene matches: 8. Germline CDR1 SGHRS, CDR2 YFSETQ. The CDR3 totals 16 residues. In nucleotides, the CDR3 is TGCGCCAGCAGCTTACCGGGACAGGCGACATACAATGAGCAGTTCTTC. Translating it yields CASSLPGQATYNEQFF.

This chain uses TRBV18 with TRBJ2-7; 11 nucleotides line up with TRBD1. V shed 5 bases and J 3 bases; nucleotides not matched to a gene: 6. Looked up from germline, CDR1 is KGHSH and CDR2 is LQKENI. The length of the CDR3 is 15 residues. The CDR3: CASSGAGTGGYEQYF. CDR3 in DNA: TGTGCCAGCTCAGGCGCCGGGACAGGGGGCTACGAGCAGTACTTC.

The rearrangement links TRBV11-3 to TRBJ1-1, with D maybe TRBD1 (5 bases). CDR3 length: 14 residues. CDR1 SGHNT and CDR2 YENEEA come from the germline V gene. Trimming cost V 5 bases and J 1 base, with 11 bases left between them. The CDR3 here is CASSKGRENTEAFF. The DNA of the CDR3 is TGTGCCAGCAGCAAGGGGAGGGAGAACACTGAAGCTTTCTTT.

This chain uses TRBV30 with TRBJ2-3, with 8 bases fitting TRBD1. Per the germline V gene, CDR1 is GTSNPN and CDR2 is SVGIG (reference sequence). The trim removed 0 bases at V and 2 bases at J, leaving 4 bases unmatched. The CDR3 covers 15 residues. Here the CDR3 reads CAWSVGTGSTDTQYF. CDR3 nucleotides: TGTGCCTGGAGTGTCGGGACAGGCTCCACAGATACGCAGTATTTT.

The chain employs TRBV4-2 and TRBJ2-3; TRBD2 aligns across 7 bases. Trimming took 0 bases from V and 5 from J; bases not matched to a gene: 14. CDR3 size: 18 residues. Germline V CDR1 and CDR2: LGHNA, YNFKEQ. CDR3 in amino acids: CASSQDSLAGVGLDTQYF. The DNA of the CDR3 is TGTGCCAGCAGCCAAGACTCCTTGGCGGGAGTGGGGCTAGATACGCAGTATTTT.

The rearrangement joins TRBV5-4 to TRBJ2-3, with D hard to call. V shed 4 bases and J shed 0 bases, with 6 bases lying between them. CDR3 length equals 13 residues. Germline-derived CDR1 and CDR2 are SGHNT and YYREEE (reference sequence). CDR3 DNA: TGTGCCAGCAGCACAACTAGCACAGATACGCAGTATTTT. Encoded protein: CASSTTSTDTQYF. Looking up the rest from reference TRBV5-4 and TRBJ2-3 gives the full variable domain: ETGVTQSPTHLIKTRGQQVTLRCSSQSGHNTVSWYQQALGQGPQFIFQYYREEENGRGNFPPRFSGLQFPNYSSELNVNALELDDSALYLCASSTTSTDTQYFGPGTRLTVL.

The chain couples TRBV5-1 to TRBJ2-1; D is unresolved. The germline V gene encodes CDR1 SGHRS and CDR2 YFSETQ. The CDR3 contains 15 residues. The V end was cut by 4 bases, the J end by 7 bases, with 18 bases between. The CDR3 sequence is CASSRGSSRRNEQFF. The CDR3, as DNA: TGCGCCAGCAGCCGAGGAAGTAGTCGTCGAAATGAGCAGTTCTTC.

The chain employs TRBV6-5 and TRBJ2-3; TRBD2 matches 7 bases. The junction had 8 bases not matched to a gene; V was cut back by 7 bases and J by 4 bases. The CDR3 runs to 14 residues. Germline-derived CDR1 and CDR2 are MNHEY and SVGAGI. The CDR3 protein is CASKKSGGADTQYF. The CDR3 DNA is TGTGCCAGCAAAAAATCGGGGGGTGCAGATACGCAGTATTTT.

The CDR3 loop reads CASRSEGRNTEAFF. The CDR3 region has the DNA TGTGCCAGCAGGTCAGAGGGACGGAACACTGAAGCTTTCTTT. The V gene is TRBV6-6, the J gene TRBJ1-1; the D gene is possibly TRBD1 (5 bases). Germline loops: CDR1 MNHNY, CDR2 SVGAGI (reference sequence). V was cut by 6 bases and J by 1 base, with 12 bases left in between. The CDR3 sequence is 14 residues long.

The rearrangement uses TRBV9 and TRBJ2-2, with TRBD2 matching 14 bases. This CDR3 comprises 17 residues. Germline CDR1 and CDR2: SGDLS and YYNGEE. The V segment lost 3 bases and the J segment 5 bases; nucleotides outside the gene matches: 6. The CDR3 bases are TGTGCCAGCAGCGAGAGGGGACTAGCGGGAGTGACCGGGGAGCTGTTTTTT. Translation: CASSERGLAGVTGELFF. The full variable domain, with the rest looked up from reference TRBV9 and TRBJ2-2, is DSGVTQTPKHLITATGQRVTLRCSPRSGDLSVYWYQQSLDQGLQFLIQYYNGEERAKGNILERFSAQQFPDLHSELNLSSLELGDSALYFCASSERGLAGVTGELFFGEGSRLTVL.

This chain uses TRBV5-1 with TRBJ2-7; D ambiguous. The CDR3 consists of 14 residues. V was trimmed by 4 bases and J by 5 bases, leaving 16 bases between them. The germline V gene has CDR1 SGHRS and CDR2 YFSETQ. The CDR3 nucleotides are TGCGCCAGCAGCGACGCCCCCCCGCTTGACGAGCAGTACTTC. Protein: CASSDAPPLDEQYF.

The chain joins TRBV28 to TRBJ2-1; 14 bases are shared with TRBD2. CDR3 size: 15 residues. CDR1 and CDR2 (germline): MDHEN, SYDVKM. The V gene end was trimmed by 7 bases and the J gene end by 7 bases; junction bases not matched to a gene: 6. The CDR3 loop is CASIGGTSGSNEQFF. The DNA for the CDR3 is TGTGCCAGCATTGGAGGGACTAGCGGGAGTAATGAGCAGTTCTTC. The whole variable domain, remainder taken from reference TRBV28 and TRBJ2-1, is DVKVTQSSRYLVKRTGEKVFLECVQDMDHENMFWYRQDPGLGLRLIYFSYDVKMKEKGDIPEGYSVSREKKERFSLILESASTNQTSMYLCASIGGTSGSNEQFFGPGTRLTVL.

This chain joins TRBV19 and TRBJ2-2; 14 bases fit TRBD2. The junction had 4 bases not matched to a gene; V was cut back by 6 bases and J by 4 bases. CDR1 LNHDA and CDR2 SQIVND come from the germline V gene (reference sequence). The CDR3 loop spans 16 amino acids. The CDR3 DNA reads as TGTGCCAGTAGCCGGGGACTAGCGGGAGTCACCGGGGAGCTGTTTTTT. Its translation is CASSRGLAGVTGELFF.

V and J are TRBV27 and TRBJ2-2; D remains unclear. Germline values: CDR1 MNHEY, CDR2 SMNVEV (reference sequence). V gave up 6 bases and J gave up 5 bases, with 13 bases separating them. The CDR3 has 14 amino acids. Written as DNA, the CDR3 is TGTGCCAGCAGGTTACAGTCCTTAACCGGGGAGCTGTTTTTT. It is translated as CASRLQSLTGELFF.

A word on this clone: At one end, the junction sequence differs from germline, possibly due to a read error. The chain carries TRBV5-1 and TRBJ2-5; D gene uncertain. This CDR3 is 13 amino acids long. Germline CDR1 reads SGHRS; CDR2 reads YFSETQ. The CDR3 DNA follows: TGCGCCAGCAGCTTGGCCGGAAGGTCTACGAGAAACTTC. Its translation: CASSLAGRSTRNF.

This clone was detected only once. For the CDR3, the DNA is TGTGCCAGCAGCTTAGGGGGGGCAGGGTCGCGCTACACCTTC. It encodes CASSLGGAGSRYTF. This chain joins TRBV11-2 and TRBJ1-2; perhaps TRBD1 as D (6 bases). The CDR3 runs 14 residues. V gave up 1 base and J gave up 9 bases, with 15 bases separating them. The germline gives CDR1 SGHAT, CDR2 FQNNGV.

Here the CDR3 DNA reads TGCGCCAGCAGCTTACAGGACACCGGGGAGCTGTTTTTT. Its protein is CASSLQDTGELFF. The rearrangement uses TRBV5-1 and TRBJ2-2; TRBD1 is a possible D gene (5 bases). Per the germline V gene, CDR1 is SGHRS and CDR2 is YFSETQ. V was clipped by 2 bases and J by 3 bases, with 5 bases between them. The CDR3 contains 13 residues.

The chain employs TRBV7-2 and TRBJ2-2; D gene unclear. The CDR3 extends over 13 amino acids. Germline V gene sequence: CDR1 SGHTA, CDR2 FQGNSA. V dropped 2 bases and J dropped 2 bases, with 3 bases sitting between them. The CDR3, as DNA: TGTGCCAGCAGCTTACTTAACACCGGGGAGCTGTTTTTT. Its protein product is CASSLLNTGELFF. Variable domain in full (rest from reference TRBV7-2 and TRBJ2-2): GAGVSQSPSNKVTEKGKDVELRCDPISGHTALYWYRQSLGQGLEFLIYFQGNSAPDKSGLPSDRFSAERTGGSVSTLTIQRTQQEDSAVYLCASSLLNTGELFFGEGSRLTVL.

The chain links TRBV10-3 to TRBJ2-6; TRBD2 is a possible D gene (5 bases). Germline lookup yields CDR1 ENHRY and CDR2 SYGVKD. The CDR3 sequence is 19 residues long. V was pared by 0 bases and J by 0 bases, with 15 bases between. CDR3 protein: CAISESSAVQSSGANVLTF. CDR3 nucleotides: TGTGCCATCAGTGAGTCCTCAGCGGTTCAGAGCTCTGGGGCCAACGTCCTGACTTTC.

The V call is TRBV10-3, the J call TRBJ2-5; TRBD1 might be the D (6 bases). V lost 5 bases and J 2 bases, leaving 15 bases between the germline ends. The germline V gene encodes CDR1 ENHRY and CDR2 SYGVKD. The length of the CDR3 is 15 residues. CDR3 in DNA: TGTGCCATCAGTAAATCCGACGACAGGCAAGAGACCCAGTACTTC. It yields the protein CAISKSDDRQETQYF.

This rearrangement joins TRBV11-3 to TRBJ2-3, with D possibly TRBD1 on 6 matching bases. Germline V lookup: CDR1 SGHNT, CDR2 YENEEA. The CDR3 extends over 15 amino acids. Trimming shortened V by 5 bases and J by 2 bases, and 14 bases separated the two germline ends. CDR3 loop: CASSNGDTDTDTQYF. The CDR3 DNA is TGTGCCAGCAGCAACGGGGACACCGACACAGATACGCAGTATTTT. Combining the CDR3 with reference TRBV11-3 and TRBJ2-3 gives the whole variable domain EAGVVQSPRYKIIEKKQPVAFWCNPISGHNTLYWYLQNLGQGPELLIRYENEEAVDDSQLPKDRFSAERLKGVDSTLKIQPAELGDSAVYLCASSNGDTDTDTQYFGPGTRLTVL.

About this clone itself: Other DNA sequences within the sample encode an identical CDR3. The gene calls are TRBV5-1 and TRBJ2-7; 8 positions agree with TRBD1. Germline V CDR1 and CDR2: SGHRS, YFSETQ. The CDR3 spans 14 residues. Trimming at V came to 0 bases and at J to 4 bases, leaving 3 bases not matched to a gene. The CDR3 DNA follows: TGCGCCAGCAGCTTGGGGGACAGGACGTACGAGCAGTACTTC. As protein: CASSLGDRTYEQYF.

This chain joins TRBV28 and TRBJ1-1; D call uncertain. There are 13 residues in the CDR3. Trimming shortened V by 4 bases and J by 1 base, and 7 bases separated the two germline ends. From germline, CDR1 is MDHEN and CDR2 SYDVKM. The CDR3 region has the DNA TGTGCCAGCAGTTCGGCCTGGAACACTGAAGCTTTCTTT. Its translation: CASSSAWNTEAFF. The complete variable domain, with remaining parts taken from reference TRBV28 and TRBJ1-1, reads DVKVTQSSRYLVKRTGEKVFLECVQDMDHENMFWYRQDPGLGLRLIYFSYDVKMKEKGDIPEGYSVSREKKERFSLILESASTNQTSMYLCASSSAWNTEAFFGQGTRLTVV.

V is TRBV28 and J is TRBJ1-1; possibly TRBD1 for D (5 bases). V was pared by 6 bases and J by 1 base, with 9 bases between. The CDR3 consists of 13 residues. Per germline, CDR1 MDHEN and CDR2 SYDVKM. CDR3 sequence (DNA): TGTGCCAGCAGATTACAGGAGAACACTGAAGCTTTCTTT. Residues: CASRLQENTEAFF.

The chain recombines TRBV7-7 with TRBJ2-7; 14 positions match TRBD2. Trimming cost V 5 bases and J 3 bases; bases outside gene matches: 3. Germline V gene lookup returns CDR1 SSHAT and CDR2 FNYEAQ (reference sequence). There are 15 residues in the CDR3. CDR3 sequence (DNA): TGTGCCAGCAGCCCGGGACTAGCGGGAGTCTACGAGCAGTACTTC. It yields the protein CASSPGLAGVYEQYF.

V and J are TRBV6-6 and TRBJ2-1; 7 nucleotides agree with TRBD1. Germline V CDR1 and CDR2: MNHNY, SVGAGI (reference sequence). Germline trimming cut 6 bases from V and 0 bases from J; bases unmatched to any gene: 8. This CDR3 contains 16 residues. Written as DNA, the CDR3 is TGTGCCAGCAGCCGGGGACAGCCCAGCTCCTACAATGAGCAGTTCTTC. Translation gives CASSRGQPSSYNEQFF.